A selection of T cell receptor beta chains follows, all from one sample in a study of graft-versus-host responses after intestinal transplantation. The antigens these receptors bind are not known. Some clones are missing from TCRdb's copy, which holds only in-frame ones; the method was immunoSEQ multiplex PCR. The table has about 85,000 clones, 91% seen once. The sequences come from unstimulated CD8+ T cells sorted from spleen or lymph node cells, collected before transplant. The receptor set was obtained from a human donor who was the organ donor for an intestinal transplant. Both conserved end residues are part of each CDR3. D genes are given only for firm matches. Only part of the rows carry a size: once, few, many, or a class if the clone is expanded.

cdr3_aa cdr3_nt clone_size j_call v_call d_call
CASSLAWSDSSYEQYF TGCGCCAGCAGCTTGGCCTGGTCAGATAGCTCCTACGAGCAGTACTTC - TRBJ2-7 TRBV5-1 -
CASSGRETYEQYF TGTGCCAGTAGCGGCAGGGAAACCTACGAGCAGTACTTC - TRBJ2-7 TRBV2 -
CASSQVGRRGQAHNYGYTF TGCGCCAGCAGCCAAGTAGGTCGCCGGGGACAGGCGCATAACTATGGCTACACCTTC - TRBJ1-2 TRBV4-1 TRBD1
CASSRATSGGAYEQYF TGCGCCAGCAGCCGAGCGACTAGCGGGGGGGCTTACGAGCAGTACTTC - TRBJ2-7 TRBV4-1 TRBD2
CASISHGGEQYF TGTGCCAGCATCTCTCACGGGGGCGAGCAGTACTTC - TRBJ2-7 TRBV5-5 -
CASNYRDMETQYF TGTGCCAGCAACTACAGGGATATGGAGACCCAGTACTTC - TRBJ2-5 TRBV5-4 -
CASSVDGRAYEQYF TGTGCCAGCAGCGTGGACGGGAGAGCCTACGAGCAGTACTTC - TRBJ2-7 TRBV9 -
CASSPPRGERDTIYF TGTGCCAGTAGTCCCCCCCGAGGGGAACGAGACACCATATATTTT few TRBJ1-3 TRBV19 -
CASKVTGYEQYF TGTGCCAGCAAGGTTACAGGTTACGAGCAGTACTTC - TRBJ2-7 TRBV2 -
CASSGGRDEQYF TGTGCCAGCTCCGGGGGACGCGACGAGCAGTACTTC - TRBJ2-7 TRBV6-5 -
CASSDSGSGYEQYF TGCGCCAGCAGTGACTCTGGGTCGGGCTACGAGCAGTACTTC - TRBJ2-7 TRBV10-2 -
CASSGERGVTDTQYF TGTGCCAGCAGTGGAGAGCGGGGGGTCACAGATACGCAGTATTTT once TRBJ2-3 TRBV7-9 TRBD2
CASSTLLAGLADTQYF TGTGCCAGCAGCACGTTACTAGCGGGATTGGCAGATACGCAGTATTTT - TRBJ2-3 TRBV21-1 -
CASSQVLSSFDTQYF TGTGCCAGCAGCCAAGTATTGAGTAGTTTTGATACGCAGTATTTT - TRBJ2-3 TRBV14 -
CASRGGLNTEAFF TGTGCCAGCAGGGGCGGCTTGAACACTGAAGCTTTCTTT - TRBJ1-1 TRBV6-5 -
CASSQSDRGLSYEQYF TGTGCCAGCAGCCAGTCCGACCGGGGGCTCTCCTACGAGCAGTACTTC - TRBJ2-7 TRBV16 -
CASRAGTGIDQPQHF TGCGCCAGCAGAGCCGGGACAGGGATCGATCAGCCCCAGCATTTT - TRBJ1-5 TRBV10-2 TRBD1